This T cell receptor beta chain emerged from a study of CD8+ T cells in alopecia areata. Study overall: Grafted skin came from C3H/HeJ donors with spontaneous alopecia (about 6-13 months old) and was placed on approximately 7-10-week-old female C3H/HeJ mice. Findings and caveats of the study: Sequencing of scalp samples also captures resident alphabeta T cells of normal skin.

RNA, once extracted, was reverse transcribed into cDNA for use as the sequencing template. Generated by immunoSEQ multiplex PCR, the TCRdb table keeps only in-frame clones and is missing some. The repertoire has about 110,000 clones, none seen only once; the ten largest take about 20%. With regard to this clone: Its antigen is not identified. The database protein in TCRdb disagrees with the DNA translation at residue 14; the sequence shown here was translated from the DNA. Genes here carry mouse names. The CDR3 extends 3 residues past the end of the read, so its final part is completed from the germline J gene.

Per germline, CDR1 FNHDT and CDR2 SITEND (reference sequence). This CDR3 is 17 amino acids long. The germline V and J ends were trimmed by 3 bases and 0 bases, with 16 bases remaining between them. The chain couples TRBV19 to TRBJ1-3; possibly TRBD1 for D (6 bases). Sequencing was carried out using lesional skin. The source is a C3H/HeJ mouse with alopecia areata. This line is of MHC haplotype H2-k. CDR3 DNA, as far as it was read: TGTGCCAGCAGTAACCCCCGGGACAAGAATTCTGGAAATACG. Protein: CASSNPRDKNSGNT. From start to end, the CDR3 is CASSNPRDKNSGNTLYF.